Listed below are T cell receptor beta chains from one sample, sequenced in a study of T cell responses to AZD1222 COVID-19 vaccine. Sequencing used immunoSEQ multiplex PCR; TCRdb keeps in-frame clones, though not all of them. Of 70,000 to 80,000 clones in the sample, around 81% are singletons; the top ten hold 47%. This material consisted of peripheral blood, taken 28 days after the second AZD1222 dose. The receptors stem from an adult who received the AZD1222 COVID-19 vaccine. CDR3s include the opening cysteine and the closing phenylalanine or tryptophan. A D gene is named only where the DNA matches it firmly. Clone size, where shown, is once, few, many, or a class for clones that have expanded.

clone size	D gene	V gene	J gene	CDR3 DNA	CDR3 protein
many	.	TRBV6-2/TRBV6-3	TRBJ1-5	TGTGCCAGCAGTTTCCAGGTGGAAGGACAGCCCCAGCATTTT	CASSFQVEGQPQHF
once	.	TRBV29-1	TRBJ1-1	TGCAGCGTTGAAAATGGGCAGAACACTGAAGCTTTCTTT	CSVENGQNTEAFF
.	.	TRBV4-1	TRBJ2-1	TGCGCCAGCAGCCCCCTGACAGAAAACAATGAGCAGTTCTTC	CASSPLTENNEQFF
.	.	TRBV7-9	TRBJ2-2	TGTGCCAGCAGCCCCCGGGGTGCCGCGAACACCGGGGAGCTGTTTTTT	CASSPRGAANTGELFF
many	.	TRBV9	TRBJ2-1	TGTGCCAGCAGCGTAGGAGGAGGAGCGTTTGAGCAGTTCTTC	CASSVGGGAFEQFF
.	TRBD2	TRBV4-3	TRBJ2-1	TGCGCCAGCAGCCAATCGGGTAGCGGGAGACCCCTGACCTACAATGAGCAGTTCTTC	CASSQSGSGRPLTYNEQFF
.	.	TRBV5-1	TRBJ2-5	TGCGCCAGCAGCTTGGCGACGGGGGTAGAGACCCAGTACTTC	CASSLATGVETQYF
.	.	TRBV7-2	TRBJ2-7	TGTGCCAGCAGCTTGGGCCGCTTCGGGGAGCAGTACTTC	CASSLGRFGEQYF
.	.	TRBV28	TRBJ1-2	TGTGCCAGCAGTTTAAGGGGCCTCTATGGCTACACCTTC	CASSLRGLYGYTF
.	.	TRBV21-1	TRBJ2-7	TGTGCCAGCAGGGAAAGGGCGGGAGCGGGCTACGAGCAGTACTTC	CASRERAGAGYEQYF
.	.	TRBV19	TRBJ1-1	TGTGCCAGTAGGACCGGGGGGAACACTGAAGCTTTCTTT	CASRTGGNTEAFF
.	.	TRBV6-6	TRBJ1-1	TGTGCCAGCAGTAGACAGGCAGGCACTGAAGCTTTCTTT	CASSRQAGTEAFF
.	TRBD2	TRBV28	TRBJ2-2	TGTGCCAGCAGTTTATTTCTAGCGGGGGGGCCCTGGGAGCTGTTTTTT	CASSLFLAGGPWELFF
once	TRBD2	TRBV28	TRBJ2-1	TGTGCCAGCAGTTTTCCTGCCGGGACTAGCGGGTACAATGAGCAGTTCTTC	CASSFPAGTSGYNEQFF
.	TRBD2	TRBV7-8	TRBJ2-1	TGTGCCAGCAGCTTCGGTCCGGGGGGCAATGAGCAGTTCTTC	CASSFGPGGNEQFF
once	TRBD1	TRBV7-8	TRBJ1-1	TGTGCCAGCAGCTTTGCCGGGACAGGGAAAAAAGCTTTCTTT	CASSFAGTGKKAFF
once	TRBD1	TRBV18	TRBJ1-6	TGTGCCAGCTCACTCGGACTGACAGGGGATGGTTCACCCCTCCACTTT	CASSLGLTGDGSPLHF
.	TRBD1	TRBV19	TRBJ2-2	TGTGCCAGTAGTATTGACAGGGACACCGGGGAGCTGTTTTTT	CASSIDRDTGELFF
once	.	TRBV7-6	TRBJ2-5	TGTGCCAGCAGCTCTGGAGGGTTGGGCCAAGAGACCCAGTACTTC	CASSSGGLGQETQYF
.	.	TRBV30	TRBJ1-5	TGTGCCTGGAGTGTAGAGGGCCGCCAGCCCCAGCATTTT	CAWSVEGRQPQHF
.	.	TRBV4-3	TRBJ2-1	TGCGCCAGCAGCCAAGAGTCTAGTTCGTCTGAGCAGTTCTTC	CASSQESSSSEQFF
.	.	TRBV7-9	TRBJ2-6	TGTGCCAGCAGCCACGGTAGCTCTGGGGCCAACGTCCTGACTTTC	CASSHGSSGANVLTF
.	TRBD1	TRBV5-1	TRBJ1-1	TGCGCCAGCAGCGGACAGGGTCCGGAAGCTTTCTTT	CASSGQGPEAFF
few	.	TRBV5-4	TRBJ2-7	TGTGCCAGCAGCTTGGGATACGAGCAGTACTTC	CASSLGYEQYF
.	.	TRBV5-5	TRBJ2-1	TGTGCCAGCAGCTTGCCGGAAGGGCAGGCCACCAATGAGCAGTTCTTC	CASSLPEGQATNEQFF
.	.	TRBV7-3	TRBJ2-3	TGTGCCAGCAGCTTAAATGGGATCACAGATACGCAGTATTTT	CASSLNGITDTQYF
few	TRBD2	TRBV15	TRBJ2-3	TGTGCCACCAGCAAGCAGCGGGAGTTAGATACGCAGTATTTT	CATSKQRELDTQYF
.	.	TRBV4-2	TRBJ1-1	TGTGCCAGCAGCCAAATCTTGGGGGGACTCACTGAAGCTTTCTTT	CASSQILGGLTEAFF
few	TRBD2	TRBV7-2	TRBJ2-5	TGTGCCAGCAGCCCCCGGGTAGCGGGAGTTGGAGAGACCCAGTACTTC	CASSPRVAGVGETQYF
.	TRBD1	TRBV24-1	TRBJ1-5	TGTGCCACCAGTGGAACCACCGGGACAGGGGGCAATCAGCCCCAGCATTTT	CATSGTTGTGGNQPQHF
.	.	TRBV6-5	TRBJ2-3	TGTGCCAGCAGCCAAGGGGATACGCAGTATTTT	CASSQGDTQYF
.	.	TRBV5-1	TRBJ2-1	TGCGCCAGCAGCTTGGCAGGAGACTATTACAATGAGCAGTTCTTC	CASSLAGDYYNEQFF
.	.	TRBV30	TRBJ2-1	TGTGCCGCCGACCTAGTGGGTCTCGATGAGCAGTTCTTC	CAADLVGLDEQFF
.	.	TRBV2	TRBJ2-5	TGTGCCAGCAGCCCCGGTGTGGGCCAAGAGACCCAGTACTTC	CASSPGVGQETQYF
.	TRBD2	TRBV5-1	TRBJ2-7	TGCGCCAGCAGCTTTGGCGGGGGTAGCTCCTACGAGCAGTACTTC	CASSFGGGSSYEQYF
.	TRBD2	TRBV5-1	TRBJ2-7	TGCGCCAGCAGCTTAGGACTAGCGGGAGGGTCCTTCTCCTACGAGCAGTACTTC	CASSLGLAGGSFSYEQYF
once	TRBD2	TRBV28	TRBJ2-2	TGTGCCAGCAGTTTAGTTGCGAGACTAGCGGGAATCGGGGAGCTGTTTTTT	CASSLVARLAGIGELFF
.	.	TRBV6-2/TRBV6-3	TRBJ2-1	TGTGCCAGCAGTTACGAGGGAGACTCCTACAATGAGCAGTTCTTC	CASSYEGDSYNEQFF
few	.	TRBV7-9	TRBJ2-2	TGTGCCAGCAGCCCTCCCCGGGCCGGGGAGCTGTTTTTT	CASSPPRAGELFF
.	TRBD2	TRBV4-1	TRBJ2-7	TGCGCCAGCAGCCAAGATTGGCGGGAGAGCTCCTACGAGCAGTACTTC	CASSQDWRESSYEQYF
.	.	TRBV6-5	TRBJ1-5	TGTGCCAGCAGCGATCAGCGGGGTGGGAATCAGCCCCAGCATTTT	CASSDQRGGNQPQHF
.	.	TRBV28	TRBJ2-1	TGTGCCAGCAGCCCCACGGACTACAATGAGCAGTTCTTC	CASSPTDYNEQFF
.	.	TRBV2	TRBJ1-5	TGTGCCAGCAGTGAAAAGGGCAGGGCGGATCAGCCCCAGCATTTT	CASSEKGRADQPQHF
.	TRBD1	TRBV30	TRBJ2-7	TGTGCCTGGAGTGTATGGACAGGGCCTGACGAGCAGTACTTC	CAWSVWTGPDEQYF
.	TRBD2	TRBV6-4	TRBJ2-1	TGTGCCAGCTCCCCGGGAGGGAGCTACAATGAGCAGTTCTTC	CASSPGGSYNEQFF
.	.	TRBV27	TRBJ2-7	TGTGCCAGCAGTTTAACCCGGGGCGAGCAGTACTTC	CASSLTRGEQYF
.	.	TRBV7-6	TRBJ1-5	TGTGCCAGCAGCTTAGAGCTGGGACGGAGCCTCAATCAGCCCCAGCATTTT	CASSLELGRSLNQPQHF
.	.	TRBV27	TRBJ2-1	TGTGCCAGCAGTTTCTACAATGAGCAGTTCTTC	CASSFYNEQFF
.	TRBD2	TRBV6-1	TRBJ2-5	TGTGCCAGCAGTGAAGCTGGAAGCGGGGGGGCACGAGAGACCCAGTACTTC	CASSEAGSGGARETQYF
.	TRBD2	TRBV28	TRBJ2-1	TGTGCCAGCGACGATTGGGGACTAGCGGGGGGGCCATCCTACAATGAGCAGTTCTTC	CASDDWGLAGGPSYNEQFF
.	.	TRBV2	TRBJ1-1	TGTGCCAGCAGTGAACGGGGTTCATGGAGCACTGAAGCTTTCTTT	CASSERGSWSTEAFF
.	.	TRBV6-5	TRBJ1-5	TGTGCCAGCAGTTACAAATTAGGAACCGATCAGCCCCAGCATTTT	CASSYKLGTDQPQHF
.	.	TRBV30	TRBJ1-6	TGTGCCTGGAGTGTTCCGTGGGGGCTCTCCTATAATTCACCCCTCCACTTT	CAWSVPWGLSYNSPLHF